This T cell receptor (beta chain) is drawn from a study of blood T cells in healthy people across ages. Together with a sample-barcoded 5' primer, a J-beta primer mix was included in a second PCR lasting about 6 to 11 cycles. TCRdb re-derived calls from the 5' RACE reads in MiXCR, one entry per CDR3 protein. The table has roughly 730,000 distinct CDR3 sequences, roughly 56% seen once. This clonotype has a handful of counts. The study isolated at least 6.5 million PBMCs from each sample. Losses at the gene ends were 3 bases for V and 5 bases for J; bases not matched to a gene: 9. Germline V CDR1 and CDR2: MDHEN, SYDVKM. This CDR3 has 15 residues.

The chain couples TRBV28 to TRBJ2-7; 8 positions agree with TRBD1. Sequencing was done on a sample of blood. The receptor was derived from a man aged 35 to 55 in good health. CDR3 in DNA: TGTGCCAGCAGTTTTCTCGGGACAGGCGGGGACGAGCAGTACTTC. Translated: CASSFLGTGGDEQYF.